The clone carrying this T cell receptor beta chain showed up many times. Trimming cost V 5 bases and J 5 bases, with 21 bases left between them. CDR3 length: 16 residues. This entry is derived from a study of tumor and adjacent non-tumor tissue in lung cancer. The wider study: Patients were aged about 30 to 76, approximately 11 men and 5 women, stage I to III. Some 3.9 million productive TCRbeta reads were obtained per sample on average.

The template was RNA from unsorted bulk tissue. This non-tumor lung sample came from over 3 cm beyond the tumor edge. A modified ARM-PCR protocol with three rounds of nested PCR amplified TCRbeta. One entry per CDR3 protein, called by TCRdb with MiXCR from the multiplex PCR reads. The table lists 52,000 or so distinct CDR3 sequences, about 80% of them singletons. V usage is TRBV12-3 or TRBV12-4 and J usage is TRBJ2-5, with D tentatively TRBD1 or TRBD2 (5 bases each). This receptor was taken from a woman aged 55-70 years with non-small cell lung cancer. Input material: distant non-tumor lung tissue. The CDR3 DNA reads TGTGCCAGCAGTCCAAATCACGGGGCCGGAGAGGAGACCCAGTACTTC. It yields the protein CASSPNHGAGEETQYF.